This TCR beta chain was recovered during a study of OX40 agonist ivuxolimab in advanced cancers. Study conclusions and caveats: It was not determined which antigens were specifically recognized by the peripheral T cells that had undergone clonal expansion.

Regarding this clone: Its antigen is still unknown.

The data were produced by immunoSEQ multiplex PCR, yet TCRdb's version contains in-frame clones alone and is incomplete. The sample records under 100,000 clones, about 80% being singletons. Researchers took blood at baseline, on cycle 4 day 1, and on cycle 7 day 1. CDR3 length: 14 residues. The J segment lost 5 bases and the V segment lost 4 bases, leaving 4 bases of the junction unmatched. Germline CDR1 and CDR2: SGHNT and YYREEE (reference sequence). Here the sequenced sample was CD4+ or CD8+ T cells sorted from blood, taken in a trial of the OX40 agonist ivuxolimab. The receptor comes from an adult with an advanced solid tumor such as melanoma, head and neck, liver or kidney cancer. V usage is TRBV5-4 and J usage is TRBJ2-3; 10 nucleotides match TRBD2. DNA of the CDR3: TGTGCCAGCAGCCAGGTAGCGGGGGGAGATACGCAGTATTTT. Protein sequence: CASSQVAGGDTQYF.